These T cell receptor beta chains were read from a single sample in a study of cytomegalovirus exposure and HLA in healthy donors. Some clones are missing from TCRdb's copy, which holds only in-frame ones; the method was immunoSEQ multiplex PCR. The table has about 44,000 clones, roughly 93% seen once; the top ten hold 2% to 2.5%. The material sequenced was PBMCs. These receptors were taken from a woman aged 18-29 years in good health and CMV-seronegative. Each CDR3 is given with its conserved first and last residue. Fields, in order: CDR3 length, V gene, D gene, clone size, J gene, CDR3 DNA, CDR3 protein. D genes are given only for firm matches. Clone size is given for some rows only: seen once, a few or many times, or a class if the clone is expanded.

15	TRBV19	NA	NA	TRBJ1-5	TGTGCCAGTAGTATAGCCGCAGATAGCAATCAGCCCCAGCATTTT	CASSIAADSNQPQHF
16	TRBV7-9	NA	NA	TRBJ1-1	TGTGCCAGCAGCTTAGCTGGGCGGGGGGCAGGGACTGAAGCTTTCTTT	CASSLAGRGAGTEAFF
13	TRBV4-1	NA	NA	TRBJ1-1	TGCGCCAGCAGGAAGGGAGCGGACACTGAAGCTTTCTTT	CASRKGADTEAFF
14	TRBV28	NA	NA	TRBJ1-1	TGTGCCAGCAGTTTACACAGGGTGAACACTGAAGCTTTCTTT	CASSLHRVNTEAFF
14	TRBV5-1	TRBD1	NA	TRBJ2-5	TGCGCCAGCAGCTCCGACAGGGTGGTAAAGACCCAGTACTTC	CASSSDRVVKTQYF
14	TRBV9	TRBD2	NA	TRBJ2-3	TGTGCCAGCAGCGTAGAGCGGGGGACAGATACGCAGTATTTT	CASSVERGTDTQYF
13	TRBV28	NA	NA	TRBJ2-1	TGTGCCAGCAGTCCGACAGCGCACAATGAGCAGTTCTTC	CASSPTAHNEQFF
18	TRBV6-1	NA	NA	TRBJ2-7	TGTGCCAGCAGTGATCCAGGTGACTACCCTATACTCGGCTACGAGCAGTACTTC	CASSDPGDYPILGYEQYF
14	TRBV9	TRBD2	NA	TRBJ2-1	TGTGCCAGCAGCGTGGGAGGGACCTACAATGAGCAGTTCTTC	CASSVGGTYNEQFF
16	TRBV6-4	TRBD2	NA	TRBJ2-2	TGTGCCAGCAGTGACTCTGCTAGCGGGGACACCGGGGAGCTGTTTTTT	CASSDSASGDTGELFF
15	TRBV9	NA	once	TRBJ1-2	TGTGCCAGCAGCGTAGCTGACCAGGTGGACTATGGCTACACCTTC	CASSVADQVDYGYTF
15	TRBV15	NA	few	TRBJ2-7	TGTGCCACCAGCAGAGAAATGGGAGCCGTCAACGAGCAGTACTTC	CATSREMGAVNEQYF
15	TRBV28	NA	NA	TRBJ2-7	TGTGCCAGCAGTGGACTGGGCGCCGTCTCCTACGAGCAGTACTTC	CASSGLGAVSYEQYF
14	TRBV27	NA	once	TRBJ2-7	TGTGCCAGCGGCCGCGGGACCACCTACGAGGAGCAGTACTTC	CASGRGTTYEEQYF
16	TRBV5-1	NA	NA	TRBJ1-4	TGCGCCAGCAGACCGCTCACACATGCAACTAATGAAAAACTGTTTTTT	CASRPLTHATNEKLFF
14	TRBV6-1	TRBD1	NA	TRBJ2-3	TGTGCCAGCGCGACAGGGGGCACAACAGATACGCAGTATTTT	CASATGGTTDTQYF
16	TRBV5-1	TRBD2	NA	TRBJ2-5	TGCGCCAGCAGCTTTTTAGCGGGGGGCCTACAAGAGACCCAGTACTTC	CASSFLAGGLQETQYF
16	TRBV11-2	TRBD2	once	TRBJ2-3	TGTGCCAGCAGCGCACAGACTAGCGTGGTCGGAGATACGCAGTATTTT	CASSAQTSVVGDTQYF
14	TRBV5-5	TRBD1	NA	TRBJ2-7	TGTGCCAGCAGCCCAGGGACAGGGGCCTACGAGCAGTACTTC	CASSPGTGAYEQYF
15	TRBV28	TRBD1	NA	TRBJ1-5	TGTGCCAGCAGGCACAGGGGGCAAGGGAATCAGCCCCAGCATTTT	CASRHRGQGNQPQHF
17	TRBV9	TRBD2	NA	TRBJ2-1	TGTGCCAGCAGCACCAGGACTAGCGGGGCCTCCTACAATGAGCAGTTCTTC	CASSTRTSGASYNEQFF
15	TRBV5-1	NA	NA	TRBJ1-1	TGCGCCAGCAGCTTGCCCCCACTTCAGGGCACTGAAGCTTTCTTT	CASSLPPLQGTEAFF